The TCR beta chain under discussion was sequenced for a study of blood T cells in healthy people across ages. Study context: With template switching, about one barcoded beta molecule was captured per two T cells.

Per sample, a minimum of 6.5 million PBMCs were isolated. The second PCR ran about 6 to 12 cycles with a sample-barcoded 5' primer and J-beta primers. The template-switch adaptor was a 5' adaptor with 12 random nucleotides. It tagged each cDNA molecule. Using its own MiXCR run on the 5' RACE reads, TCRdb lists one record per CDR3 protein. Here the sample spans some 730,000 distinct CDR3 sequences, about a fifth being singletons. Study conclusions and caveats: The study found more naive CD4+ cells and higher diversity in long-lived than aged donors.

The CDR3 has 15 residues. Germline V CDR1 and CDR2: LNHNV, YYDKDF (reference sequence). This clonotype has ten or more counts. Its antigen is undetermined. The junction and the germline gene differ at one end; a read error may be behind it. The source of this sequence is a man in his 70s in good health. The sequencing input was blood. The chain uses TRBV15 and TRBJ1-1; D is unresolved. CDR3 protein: CATSRQSGENSEAFF. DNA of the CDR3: TGTGCCACCAGCAGACAATCTGGGGAGAACTCTGAAGCTTTCTTT.